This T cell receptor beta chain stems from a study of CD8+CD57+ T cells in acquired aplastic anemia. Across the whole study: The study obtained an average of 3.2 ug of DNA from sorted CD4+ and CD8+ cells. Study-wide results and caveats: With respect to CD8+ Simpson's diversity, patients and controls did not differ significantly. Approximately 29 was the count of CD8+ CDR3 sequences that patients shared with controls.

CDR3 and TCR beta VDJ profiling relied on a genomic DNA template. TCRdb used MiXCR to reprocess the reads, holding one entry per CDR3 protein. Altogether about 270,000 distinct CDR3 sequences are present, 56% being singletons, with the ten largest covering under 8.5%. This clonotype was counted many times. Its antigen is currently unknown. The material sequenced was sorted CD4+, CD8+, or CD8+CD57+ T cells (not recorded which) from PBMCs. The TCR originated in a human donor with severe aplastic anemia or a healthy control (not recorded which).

The CDR3 bases are TGTGCCAGCACCCGGGGGGGGATCACTGAAGCTTTCTTT. It translates to CASTRGGITEAFF. The chain couples TRBV12-3 or TRBV12-4 to TRBJ1-1, with TRBD1 as a possible D gene (5 bases). CDR3 length: 13 residues. Between the trimmed V and J ends, which lost 7 bases and 4 bases, there was a span of 13 bases.